A selection of T cell receptor beta chains follows, all from one sample in a study of blood T cell repertoires in COVID-19. Measured with immunoSEQ multiplex PCR; TCRdb has only the in-frame clones, and not every one. There are around 53,000 clones in the sample; 75% to 80% occur only once, and approximately 20% lies in the top ten. Source material: peripheral blood. Every receptor here comes from a man aged 50 to 59 with active or convalescent COVID-19. CDR3s leave out the opening cysteine and the closing phenylalanine or tryptophan. Each record gives: J gene, V gene, CDR3 protein.

>TRBJ2-3|TRBV14
ASSRLAGVKPTDTQY
>TRBJ1-1|TRBV3-1/TRBV3-2
ASSPAGGYTEAF
>TRBJ2-1|TRBV7-8
ASSLGTTGRF
>TRBJ1-2|TRBV29-1
SVGDSYGYT
>TRBJ2-3|TRBV5-5
ASSTRLAGGLDTQY
>TRBJ2-1|TRBV7-3
ASSLRLHNEQF
>TRBJ1-3|TRBV2
ASWGGYSGNTIY
>TRBJ1-2|TRBV3-1/TRBV3-2
ASSLRGQGDYT
>TRBJ1-1|TRBV18
ASSWDRNTEAF
>TRBJ2-4|TRBV15
ATSSFGTSGGVAKNIQY
>TRBJ2-2|TRBV28
ASFSGTYTGELF
>TRBJ2-7|TRBV3-1/TRBV3-2
ASSQGIPKLVQGAHYEQY
>TRBJ2-3|TRBV5-1
ASSLKREVSDTQY
>TRBJ1-2|TRBV5-5
ASSTNTGASSGYT
>TRBJ1-5|TRBV6-6
ASSTNLLQPQH
>TRBJ2-5|TRBV3-1/TRBV3-2
ASSQDYMETQY
>TRBJ1-2|TRBV5-6
ASSSFGSDGYT
>TRBJ1-1|TRBV4-1
ASSPQAGTEAF
>TRBJ2-2|TRBV10-3
AISEAGKKGYTGELF
>TRBJ2-7|TRBV4-2
ASSLPGNTEQY
>TRBJ1-4|TRBV4-2
ASSLTDQLQNEKLF
>TRBJ1-2|TRBV29-1
SVDYLWTGGYGYT
>TRBJ2-3|TRBV7-2
ASSLSGISTDTQY
>TRBJ2-2|TRBV5-4
ASSFKETGNTGELF
>TRBJ2-5|TRBV2
ASSEALVAGKETQY
>TRBJ1-6|TRBV13
ASSIDRNGFSPLH
>TRBJ2-6|TRBV3-1/TRBV3-2
ASSQSLGGGLSGANVLT
>TRBJ2-2|TRBV19
ASRETGYRESTGELF
>TRBJ2-1|TRBV18
ASSPIRGGAGNEQF
>TRBJ2-3|TRBV20-1
SASAESPKDTQY